The subject of this entry is one T cell receptor (beta chain). The CDR3 is 15 residues long. CDR1 is LNHNV and CDR2 is YYDKDF in the germline V gene (reference sequence). With 1 base removed from V and 2 bases from J, the gap between germline ends came to 12 bases. These data belong to a study of blood T cell repertoires in COVID-19. Using immunoSEQ multiplex PCR, the repertoire was profiled, and TCRdb retains in-frame clones only, with some absent. There are under 200,000 clones in the sample; around 77% occur only once, and about 3% lies in the top ten. This sequence originates from a man in his sixties or seventies with acute or convalescent COVID-19. The rearrangement uses TRBV15 and TRBJ2-7; D may be TRBD1 (5 bases). The sequenced material came from peripheral blood. CDR3 sequence (DNA): TGTGCCACCAGCAGAGCTACAGGATTGGCCTACGAGCAGTACTTC. Translated: CATSRATGLAYEQYF.